This T cell receptor (beta chain) came from a study of blood T cell repertoires in COVID-19. Study as a whole: The cDNA or gDNA used as material had been derived from T cells, B-cell-depleted T cells, or PBMCs.

Clones were read by immunoSEQ multiplex PCR, and TCRdb kept only the in-frame ones, dropping some. The data contain around 200,000 clones, approximately 79% of them seen just once; the ten biggest clones take up around 15%. The sample was peripheral blood. The origin of this receptor is a man aged 25-45 years with active or convalescent COVID-19.

The CDR3 spells CASSFGQGSSGNTIYF. Here the CDR3 DNA reads TGTGCCAGCAGCTTTGGACAGGGGAGCTCTGGAAACACCATATATTTT. The chain is built from TRBV7-9 and TRBJ1-3; 9 bases are shared with TRBD1. The CDR3 consists of 16 residues. Losses at the gene ends were 3 bases for V and 0 bases for J; bases not matched to a gene: 3. The germline V gene has CDR1 SEHNR and CDR2 FQNEAQ (reference sequence).